The 19 T cell receptor beta chains reported below all come from one sample, sequenced in a study of OX40 agonist ivuxolimab in advanced cancers. TCRdb's copy holds only in-frame clones and misses some; the assay was immunoSEQ multiplex PCR. The data show 70,000 or so clones, roughly 92% seen once. The sample consisted of CD4+ or CD8+ T cells sorted from blood, taken in a trial of the OX40 agonist ivuxolimab. The receptors were sampled from an adult with an advanced solid tumor such as melanoma, head and neck, liver or kidney cancer.

The chain carries TRBV7-9 and TRBJ1-1; 9 bases match TRBD1. CDR1 is SEHNR and CDR2 is FQNEAQ in the germline V gene (reference sequence). Trimming at V came to 1 base and at J to 5 bases, leaving 11 bases not matched to a gene. The CDR3 loop spans 17 amino acids. CDR3 nucleotides: TGTGCCAGCAGCTTAGGTTTGGGACAGGGTGTTGGAACTGAAGCTTTCTTT. It is translated as CASSLGLGQGVGTEAFF.

The chain combines TRBV18 with TRBJ1-2; TRBD1 might be the D (5 bases). CDR3 length equals 18 residues. V was trimmed by 6 bases and J by 3 bases, leaving 26 bases between them. Germline CDR1 KGHSH, CDR2 LQKENI. The CDR3 bases are TGTGCCAGCTCCGACCAGGGCCAGACAGTTGAGAACGACTATGGCTACACCTTC. Protein: CASSDQGQTVENDYGYTF.

This clone was detected once. The gene calls are TRBV7-9 and TRBJ2-7; D remains unclear. The CDR3 has 15 amino acids. The germline V gene encodes CDR1 SEHNR and CDR2 FQNEAQ (reference sequence). V shed 1 base and J shed 5 bases, with 15 bases lying between them. The CDR3 sequence: CASSLGLPPVDEQYF. Here the CDR3 DNA reads TGTGCCAGCAGCTTAGGACTCCCTCCCGTTGACGAGCAGTACTTC.

The chain uses TRBV4-2 and TRBJ2-3; D is perhaps TRBD1 or TRBD2 (5 bases each). Germline CDR1 and CDR2: LGHNA and YNFKEQ. Trimming took off 1 base at V and 4 bases at J, with 12 bases between the two ends. The CDR3 runs 15 residues. CDR3 in DNA: TGTGCCAGCAGCCAAGGTCGGGGCGGTGCAGATACGCAGTATTTT. Amino acids: CASSQGRGGADTQYF.

This chain connects TRBV6-1 to TRBJ1-1, with unresolved D. Germline CDR1 reads MNHNS; CDR2 reads SASEGT. V was clipped by 3 bases and J by 7 bases, with 12 bases between them. There are 13 residues in the CDR3. CDR3 coding DNA: TGTGCCAGCAGTGAGGCGCCTAGGCTTGAAGCTTTCTTT. Residues: CASSEAPRLEAFF.

This chain uses TRBV11-2 with TRBJ1-2; 8 bases agree with TRBD1. There are 15 residues in the CDR3. The trim removed 5 bases at V and 8 bases at J, leaving 13 bases unmatched. CDR1 is SGHAT and CDR2 is FQNNGV in the germline V gene. The chain's CDR3 is CASSVRFGQGGGYTF. As DNA, the CDR3 is TGTGCCAGCAGCGTCCGTTTCGGACAGGGTGGGGGCTACACCTTC.

This sequence joins TRBV11-3 and TRBJ2-1; 10 bases are shared with TRBD2. Germline V gene data show CDR1 as SGHNT and CDR2 as YENEEA. V shed 8 bases, J shed 8 bases, and the junction held 9 bases outside the gene matches. CDR3 length: 14 residues. The CDR3 coding sequence is TGTGCCAGCTCCCAGCGGGGGGGCCTCGATGAGCAGTTCTTC. As protein: CASSQRGGLDEQFF.

The chain is built from TRBV6-6 and TRBJ1-1; no reliable D call. The CDR3 runs 11 residues. Trimming shortened V by 2 bases and J by 6 bases, and 4 bases separated the two germline ends. Germline V gene lookup returns CDR1 MNHNY and CDR2 SVGAGI (reference sequence). CDR3 in amino acids: CASSYPPEAFF. The DNA of the CDR3 is TGTGCCAGCAGTTACCCCCCTGAAGCTTTCTTT.

The chain combines TRBV11-3 with TRBJ1-2; 9 bases agree with TRBD1. CDR1 SGHNT and CDR2 YENEEA come from the germline V gene. The CDR3 length is 16 residues. Losses at the gene ends were 5 bases for V and 3 bases for J; bases not matched to a gene: 10. The CDR3: CASSQDEGTGHYGYTF. CDR3 nucleotides: TGTGCCAGCAGCCAAGATGAGGGGACAGGGCACTATGGCTACACCTTC.

The chain has TRBV5-6 and TRBJ2-7, with no clear D. Germline CDR1 SGHDT, CDR2 YYEEEE. This CDR3 has 12 amino acids. V was pared by 2 bases and J by 5 bases, with 8 bases between. The chain's CDR3 is CASSFGWNEQYF. The CDR3 DNA sequence: TGTGCCAGCAGCTTCGGGTGGAACGAGCAGTACTTC.

This chain connects TRBV28 to TRBJ2-5; no clear D gene. The CDR3 is 17 residues long. With 6 bases removed from V and 0 bases from J, the gap between germline ends came to 20 bases. Looked up from germline, CDR1 is MDHEN and CDR2 is SYDVKM. CDR3 loop: CASSPLTRLPYQETQYF. CDR3 DNA: TGTGCCAGCAGCCCCCTTACGAGATTACCGTACCAAGAGACCCAGTACTTC.

The chain has TRBV7-9 and TRBJ1-2; no reliable D call. Germline V gene lookup returns CDR1 SEHNR and CDR2 FQNEAQ (reference sequence). V was trimmed by 2 bases and J by 3 bases, leaving 10 bases between them. The CDR3 runs to 14 residues. CDR3 amino acids: CASSLTTGHYGYTF. The CDR3 nucleotides are TGTGCCAGCAGCTTAACCACGGGCCACTATGGCTACACCTTC.

V gene TRBV4-1 combines with J gene TRBJ1-4; D not resolved. This CDR3 has 15 residues. Germline loops: CDR1 MGHRA, CDR2 YSYEKL. V was trimmed by 3 bases and J by 3 bases, leaving 11 bases between them. The CDR3 loop reads CASSQVVGANEKLFF. The CDR3 coding sequence is TGCGCCAGCAGCCAGGTAGTTGGGGCTAATGAAAAACTGTTTTTT.

This clone was seen a few times. The chain has TRBV5-1 and TRBJ1-1; D ambiguous. V lost 4 bases to trimming and J lost 4 bases, with 14 bases between them. Germline assignment: CDR1 SGHRS and CDR2 YFSETQ. CDR3 length: 14 residues. CDR3 bases: TGCGCCAGCAGCCAATATGAGTCGTCCACTGAAGCTTTCTTT. Translated: CASSQYESSTEAFF.

The V gene is TRBV9, the J gene TRBJ2-2; D remains ambiguous. Trimming shortened V by 0 bases and J by 4 bases, and 10 bases separated the two germline ends. This CDR3 comprises 15 residues. Germline CDR1 reads SGDLS; CDR2 reads YYNGEE. The CDR3 here is CASSVGIAGTGELFF. As DNA, the CDR3 is TGTGCCAGCAGCGTAGGAATAGCAGGCACCGGGGAGCTGTTTTTT. The full variable domain, in which reference TRBV9 and TRBJ2-2 provide the parts outside the CDR3, is DSGVTQTPKHLITATGQRVTLRCSPRSGDLSVYWYQQSLDQGLQFLIQYYNGEERAKGNILERFSAQQFPDLHSELNLSSLELGDSALYFCASSVGIAGTGELFFGEGSRLTVL.

The CDR3 sequence: CASSHALVVSGNTIYF. The CDR3 region has the DNA TGCGCCAGCAGCCACGCCTTGGTCGTCTCTGGAAACACCATATATTTT. This chain links TRBV4-1 with TRBJ1-3; D gene uncertain. This CDR3 has 16 amino acids. Germline V lookup: CDR1 MGHRA, CDR2 YSYEKL. V was trimmed by 3 bases and J by 0 bases, leaving 12 bases between them.

The V gene is TRBV11-1, the J gene TRBJ1-1, with D tentatively TRBD1 (6 bases). The CDR3 runs 15 residues. The germline V and J ends were trimmed by 5 bases and 4 bases, with 17 bases remaining between them. Germline CDR1 is SGHAT and CDR2 is FQDESV (reference sequence). This CDR3 is CASSLAGAEGTEAFF. CDR3 bases: TGTGCCAGCAGCCTGGCAGGGGCCGAGGGCACTGAAGCTTTCTTT.

The V call is TRBV27, the J call TRBJ2-1, with TRBD2 as a possible D gene (7 bases). The CDR3 consists of 14 residues. V gave up 7 bases and J gave up 8 bases, with 18 bases separating them. Per germline, CDR1 MNHEY and CDR2 SMNVEV (reference sequence). DNA for the CDR3: TGTGCCAGCATCGAAAGGGGGGGGTTTCATGAGCAGTTCTTC. It codes for CASIERGGFHEQFF.

V usage is TRBV11-2 and J usage is TRBJ2-3, with a weak D call TRBD2 (6 bases). Germline CDR1 SGHAT, CDR2 FQNNGV. Trimming left V 5 bases short and J 4 bases short, with 13 bases between. This CDR3 contains 14 residues. CDR3 nucleotides: TGTGCCAGCAGCATTTCCCCGGGAGCAGATACGCAGTATTTT. It yields the protein CASSISPGADTQYF. The variable domain in full, completed from reference TRBV11-2 and TRBJ2-3, reads EAGVAQSPRYKIIEKRQSVAFWCNPISGHATLYWYQQILGQGPKLLIQFQNNGVVDDSQLPKDRFSAERLKGVDSTLKIQPAKLEDSAVYLCASSISPGADTQYFGPGTRLTVL.